This entry lists 21 T cell receptor beta chains sequenced from one sample in a study of cytomegalovirus exposure and HLA in healthy donors. The PCR used 60 Vbeta and 13 Jbeta primers. Profiled with immunoSEQ multiplex PCR; TCRdb holds only in-frame clones, not every one. The table has 150,000 to 200,000 clones, roughly four fifths seen once. Source material: PBMCs. The receptors were gathered from a man aged 18 to 30 in good health and CMV-seronegative.

As for this clone: At one of its ends the junction is not consistent with the germline gene, which may arise from a read error. The gene calls are TRBV6-1 and TRBJ2-1; D possibly corresponds to TRBD1 (6 bases). This CDR3 comprises 12 residues. The germline CDR1 and CDR2 sequences are MNHNS and SASEGT. This chain's CDR3 is CASRDSYNDQFF. For the CDR3, the DNA is TGTGCCAGCAGGGACAGCTACAATGATCAGTTCTTC.

The V gene is TRBV7-6, the J gene TRBJ2-5, with TRBD1 matching over 9 bases. Germline-derived CDR1 and CDR2 are SGHVS and FNYEAQ. CDR3 size: 14 residues. J lost 7 bases, V lost 5 bases, and 8 bases had no gene match. In DNA, the CDR3 is TGTGCCAGCAGCCGCGGGGACAGGGCGAGGACCCAGTACTTC. Its protein product is CASSRGDRARTQYF.

V and J are TRBV29-1 and TRBJ2-7; TRBD2 might be the D (5 bases). V lost 5 bases, J lost 4 bases, and 9 bases lay in between. The germline gives CDR1 SQVTM, CDR2 ANQGSEA. The CDR3 is 11 amino acids. CDR3 bases: TGCAGCGTTCAACTAGATTACGAGCAGTACTTC. Its translation is CSVQLDYEQYF.

The V and J genes are TRBV4-2 and TRBJ1-4; D not resolved. The CDR3 covers 16 residues. Germline CDR1 is LGHNA and CDR2 is YNFKEQ. V lost 1 base and J 8 bases, leaving 17 bases between the germline ends. The CDR3 loop is CASSQVQWVPGEKLFF. Written as DNA, the CDR3 is TGTGCCAGCAGCCAAGTTCAATGGGTCCCGGGGGAAAAACTGTTTTTT.

This chain uses TRBV11-2 with TRBJ2-1; D perhaps matches TRBD2 (5 bases). The V gene lost 5 bases and the J gene lost 3 bases, with 17 bases spanning the gap. This CDR3 has 16 amino acids. Germline assignment: CDR1 SGHAT and CDR2 FQNNGV. This CDR3 is CASSPTGVGIYNEQFF. The CDR3 DNA reads TGTGCCAGCAGCCCGACCGGGGTTGGGATCTACAATGAGCAGTTCTTC.

The CDR3 here is CASSQEYRMTPGGELFF. CDR3 sequence (DNA): TGCGCCAGCAGCCAAGAATACCGGATGACTCCTGGGGGGGAGCTGTTTTTT. The chain has TRBV4-3 and TRBJ2-2; D gene unclear. Germline CDR1 and CDR2: LGHNA and YSLEER. V was pared by 0 bases and J by 8 bases, with 19 bases between. The CDR3 has 17 amino acids.

CDR3 residues: CARSLGARREGEGNEQFF. The DNA of the CDR3 is TGTGCCAGAAGCTTAGGGGCCCGGCGGGAGGGTGAGGGCAATGAGCAGTTCTTC. The genes are TRBV5-3 and TRBJ2-1; TRBD2 agrees at 9 bases. TRBV5-3 qualifies as an ORF whose function is uncertain. V trimming: 2 bases; J trimming: 6 bases; junction bases outside the gene matches: 15. This CDR3 comprises 18 residues.

The chain combines TRBV7-9 with TRBJ2-7; possible D gene TRBD2, 6 bases. The CDR3 loop spans 13 amino acids. Germline loops: CDR1 SEHNR, CDR2 FQNEAQ (reference sequence). Trimming left V 4 bases short and J 5 bases short, with 12 bases between. In DNA, the CDR3 is TGTGCCAGCAGCTCCTCCGGGAGTCACGAGCAGTACTTC. As protein: CASSSSGSHEQYF.

The chain recombines TRBV7-2 with TRBJ1-2; 7 bases are shared with TRBD1. The length of the CDR3 is 14 residues. Germline assignment: CDR1 SGHTA and CDR2 FQGNSA. V was pared by 2 bases and J by 8 bases, with 8 bases of the junction left unmatched. The CDR3 loop reads CASSLPGQAQGYTF. The CDR3 DNA sequence: TGTGCCAGCAGCTTACCTGGACAGGCGCAAGGCTACACCTTC.

A note on this clone: This same CDR3 is encoded by further DNA sequences in the sample. J is TRBJ2-7 and V is TRBV7-8, with 10 bases that match TRBD2. Germline V gives CDR1 SGHVS, CDR2 FQNEAQ. V trimming: 4 bases; J trimming: 0 bases; junction bases outside the gene matches: 3. The CDR3 is made up of 15 amino acids. The CDR3 DNA reads TGTGCCAGCAGCTCGAGGACTAGCGGCTCCTACGAGCAGTACTTC. It specifies CASSSRTSGSYEQYF. Complete variable domain (other parts from reference TRBV7-8 and TRBJ2-7): GAGVSQSPRYKVAKRGQDVALRCDPISGHVSLFWYQQALGQGPEFLTYFQNEAQLDKSGLPSDRFFAERPEGSVSTLKIQRTQQEDSAVYLCASSSRTSGSYEQYFGPGTRLTVT.

The chain is built from TRBV11-3 and TRBJ2-5, with TRBD2 matching 8 bases. With V trimmed by 6 bases and J by 4 bases, 10 bases remained unmatched. CDR3 length equals 15 residues. Looked up from germline, CDR1 is SGHNT and CDR2 is YENEEA. Here the CDR3 DNA reads TGTGCCAGCAGTGTGGGACGGGGGGGGCGAGAGACCCAGTACTTC. This encodes CASSVGRGGRETQYF. Based on the CDR3 plus reference TRBV11-3 and TRBJ2-5, the full variable domain is EAGVVQSPRYKIIEKKQPVAFWCNPISGHNTLYWYLQNLGQGPELLIRYENEEAVDDSQLPKDRFSAERLKGVDSTLKIQPAELGDSAVYLCASSVGRGGRETQYFGPGTRLLVL.

DNA of the CDR3: TGTGCCAGCGAGGGAGTGGTCGGGGAGCTGTTTTTT. This translates into CASEGVVGELFF. The J gene is TRBJ2-2, the V gene TRBV6-6; possible D gene TRBD2, 5 bases. The length of the CDR3 is 12 residues. Germline V lookup: CDR1 MNHNY, CDR2 SVGAGI (reference sequence). Trimming pared 8 bases from V and 7 bases from J, leaving 11 bases between.

This rearrangement joins TRBV14 to TRBJ1-4, with D tentatively TRBD1 (6 bases). With 5 bases removed from V and 7 bases from J, the gap between germline ends came to 14 bases. This CDR3 spans 14 amino acids. Germline loops: CDR1 SGHDN, CDR2 FVKESK. CDR3 amino acids: CASSYRALGEKLFF. The CDR3 DNA is TGTGCCAGCAGCTACAGGGCTCTAGGTGAAAAACTGTTTTTT.

The chain employs TRBV29-1 and TRBJ1-4, with 9 bases lining up with TRBD1. Trimming removed 6 bases from V and 8 bases from J; junction bases left unmatched: 22. Germline-derived CDR1 and CDR2 are SQVTM and ANQGSEA. The CDR3 has 18 residues. The CDR3 DNA is TGCAGCGTCTACTACCGGGACAGGGAGACTTACGGGAGGGAAAAACTGTTTTTT. This sequence encodes CSVYYRDRETYGREKLFF.

The chain carries TRBV5-4 and TRBJ2-7; no clear D gene. Germline-derived CDR1 and CDR2 are SGHNT and YYREEE (reference sequence). The germline V and J ends were trimmed by 1 base and 1 base, with 6 bases remaining between them. This CDR3 is 13 amino acids long. In nucleotides, the CDR3 is TGTGCCAGCAGCTTGACAGTTTCCTACGAGCAGTACTTC. This sequence encodes CASSLTVSYEQYF.

Remarks on this clone: Germline and junction disagree at one end, which may indicate a read error. V usage is TRBV29-1 and J usage is TRBJ2-7, with TRBD1 matching 9 bases. Germline lookup yields CDR1 SQVTM and CDR2 ANQGSEA. The CDR3 is 15 residues long. CDR3 in DNA: TGCAGCGTTCAAGAGGAGACAGGGGGCTCCTACGAGCAGTACTTC. Its protein is CSVQEETGGSYEQYF.

This sequence joins TRBV6-5 and TRBJ2-7; tentative D call: TRBD2 (6 bases). V was trimmed by 5 bases and J by 3 bases, leaving 11 bases between them. The V gene's germline CDR1 is MNHEY and CDR2 SVGAGI. The CDR3 covers 13 residues. Here the CDR3 reads CASSRGEFYEQYF. The CDR3 bases are TGTGCCAGCAGTCGCGGGGAGTTCTACGAGCAGTACTTC.

The V call is TRBV7-2, the J call TRBJ1-1; TRBD1 is a possible D gene (6 bases). The CDR3 is made up of 13 amino acids. V was clipped by 4 bases and J by 5 bases, with 11 bases between them. Germline assignment: CDR1 SGHTA and CDR2 FQGNSA. This CDR3 reads CASSSGAETEAFF. In nucleotides, the CDR3 is TGTGCCAGCAGCTCAGGGGCTGAGACTGAAGCTTTCTTT.

In DNA, the CDR3 is TGTGCCAGCAGTTACGCACGGGACAGGGGTTATGGCTACACCTTC. Translated: CASSYARDRGYGYTF. V usage is TRBV6-5 and J usage is TRBJ1-2; 10 bases are a match to TRBD1. The germline gives CDR1 MNHEY, CDR2 SVGAGI. The CDR3 is made up of 15 amino acids. The J segment lost 5 bases and the V segment lost 2 bases, leaving 5 bases of the junction unmatched.

The chain carries TRBV7-2 and TRBJ2-2, with 8 bases aligning to TRBD2. CDR3 length: 17 residues. Germline CDR1 reads SGHTA; CDR2 reads FQGNSA. The ends lost 0 bases at V and 3 bases at J; junction bases unmatched: 6. The CDR3 loop reads CASSLAPGGLYTGELFF. The CDR3 region has the DNA TGTGCCAGCAGCTTAGCGCCGGGGGGGCTTTACACCGGGGAGCTGTTTTTT.

The gene calls are TRBV7-9 and TRBJ2-3, with 10 bases that match TRBD2. V shed 5 bases and J 0 bases; nucleotides not matched to a gene: 5. The CDR3 sequence is 16 residues long. Germline values: CDR1 SEHNR, CDR2 FQNEAQ (reference sequence). The CDR3, as DNA: TGTGCCAGCAGCAGAACTAGCGGGGCCAGCACAGATACGCAGTATTTT. It encodes CASSRTSGASTDTQYF.